This TCR beta chain was found in a study of early T cells in non-severe SARS-CoV-2 infection. Study in general: With bulk RNA from unsorted whole blood as input, sequencing yielded unpaired chains.

Individual cDNA molecules each received unique molecular identifiers attached to them. From the 5' RACE reads, TCRdb called clonotypes with MiXCR, one entry per CDR3 protein. The data contain fewer than 65,000 distinct CDR3 sequences, roughly 7.6% of them singletons. CDR1 and CDR2 (germline): SGDLS, YYNGEE. After removal of 4 bases from V and 1 base from J, the junction contained 5 bases not matched to a gene. The CDR3 sequence is 18 residues long. The clonotype comes from an adult who was a healthcare worker with PCR-confirmed SARS-CoV-2 infection or an uninfected control (not recorded which). The sequencing here drew on whole blood, taken at baseline. The chain is built from TRBV9 and TRBJ2-1, with TRBD2 matching 16 bases. The CDR3 loop reads CASSPRGLAGGSYNEQFF. In nucleotides, the CDR3 is TGTGCCAGCAGCCCCCGGGGACTAGCGGGAGGGTCCTACAATGAGCAGTTCTTC.